The present entry profiles one T cell receptor (beta chain) with its context. This record belongs to a study of lymphopenia after photon versus proton radiotherapy. The CDR3 spans 14 residues. Germline V gene data show CDR1 as MNHEY and CDR2 as SMNVEV (reference sequence). The ends lost 10 bases at V and 6 bases at J; junction bases unmatched: 12. Produced via immunoSEQ multiplex PCR; TCRdb's table is partial and in-frame only. The sample records about 58,000 clones, less than 85% being singletons. Here the sequenced sample was peripheral blood, taken from a patient treated with proton-based radiotherapy. The TCR comes from a man between 60 and 75 years old with pancreatic cancer. This chain joins TRBV27 and TRBJ2-7; 10 bases fit TRBD1. As DNA, the CDR3 is TGTGCCACCAGAAGGGGACAGGGGAGTCGCGAGCAGTACTTC. Translation gives CATRRGQGSREQYF.